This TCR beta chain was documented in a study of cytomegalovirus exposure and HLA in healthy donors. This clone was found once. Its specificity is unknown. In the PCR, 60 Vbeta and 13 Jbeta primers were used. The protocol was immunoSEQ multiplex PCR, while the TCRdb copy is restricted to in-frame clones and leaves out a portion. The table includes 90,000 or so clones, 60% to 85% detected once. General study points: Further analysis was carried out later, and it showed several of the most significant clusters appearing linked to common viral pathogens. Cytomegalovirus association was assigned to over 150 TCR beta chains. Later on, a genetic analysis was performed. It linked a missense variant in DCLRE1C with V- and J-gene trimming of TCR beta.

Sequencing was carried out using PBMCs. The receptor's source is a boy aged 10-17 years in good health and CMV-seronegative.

The CDR3 sequence: CASSPQGGSGNTIYF. The DNA for the CDR3 is TGCGCCAGCAGTCCCCAGGGGGGATCCGGAAACACCATATATTTT. J is TRBJ1-3 and V is TRBV5-1, with TRBD1 matching 7 bases. J lost 4 bases, V lost 5 bases, and 9 bases had no gene match. The germline CDR1 and CDR2 sequences are SGHRS and YFSETQ. The CDR3 runs 15 residues.